Listed below are T cell receptor beta chains from one sample, sequenced in a study of blood T cell repertoires in COVID-19. Some clones are missing from TCRdb's copy, which holds only in-frame ones; the method was immunoSEQ multiplex PCR. The data show more than 200,000 clones, more than 75% seen once. Sequencing was done on a sample of peripheral blood. Receptors were obtained from a man aged 45-65 years with COVID-19, enrolled during active disease. Both conserved end residues are part of each CDR3. Fields, in order: clone size, J gene, V gene, D gene, CDR3 protein, CDR3 DNA. A D gene is named only where the DNA matches it firmly. Only some rows state a clone size, as once, few, many or a class for expanded clones.

>NA|TRBJ1-2|TRBV11-2|NA
CASSLEFPGVNYGYTF
TGTGCCAGCAGCTTAGAGTTCCCGGGGGTTAACTATGGCTACACCTTC
>NA|TRBJ2-7|TRBV10-3|TRBD1
CAISPGQGLYEQYF
TGTGCCATCAGTCCGGGACAGGGCCTCTACGAGCAGTACTTC
>NA|TRBJ1-1|TRBV19|TRBD1
CASKIQGALNTEAFF
TGTGCCAGCAAAATACAGGGGGCGCTGAACACTGAAGCTTTCTTT
>NA|TRBJ1-4|TRBV18|NA
CASSQRGGEKLFF
TGTGCCAGCTCACAGAGGGGAGGTGAAAAACTGTTTTTT
>few|TRBJ2-4|TRBV2|NA
CASSETVWGHNKNIQYF
TGTGCCAGCAGTGAAACGGTTTGGGGACATAACAAAAACATTCAGTACTTC
>NA|TRBJ1-4|TRBV11-2|NA
CASSQTLQGNEKLFF
TGTGCCAGCAGCCAAACTTTACAGGGTAATGAAAAACTGTTTTTT
>NA|TRBJ2-5|TRBV19|TRBD2
CASSIVAGGQETQYF
TGTGCCAGTAGTATAGTTGCGGGGGGCCAAGAGACCCAGTACTTC
>NA|TRBJ2-5|TRBV5-1|NA
CASSLNREETQYF
TGCGCCAGCAGCTTGAACAGGGAAGAGACCCAGTACTTC
>NA|TRBJ1-3|TRBV6-5|TRBD1
CASRRQGGAGNTIYF
TGTGCCAGCAGAAGACAGGGTGGCGCTGGAAACACCATATATTTT
>NA|TRBJ2-2|TRBV11-2|NA
CASSLAQVNTGELFF
TGTGCCAGCAGCTTAGCACAGGTGAACACCGGGGAGCTGTTTTTT
>once|TRBJ2-3|TRBV5-1|TRBD1
CASRTLGQGAWDTQYF
TGCGCCAGCAGAACCCTGGGACAGGGGGCGTGGGATACGCAGTATTTT
>NA|TRBJ1-1|TRBV3-1/TRBV3-2|TRBD1
CASSSQGAGTEAFF
TGTGCCAGCAGCTCGCAGGGGGCTGGCACTGAAGCTTTCTTT
>NA|TRBJ2-2|TRBV27|TRBD2
CASSEFSGRTGELFF
TGTGCCAGCAGCGAGTTTAGCGGGAGGACCGGGGAGCTGTTTTTT
>NA|TRBJ2-7|TRBV29-1|NA
CSVERFGDFGSYEQYF
TGCAGCGTTGAAAGGTTTGGGGACTTTGGCTCCTACGAGCAGTACTTC
>NA|TRBJ2-7|TRBV28|NA
CASSNPGLSYEQYF
TGTGCCAGCAGTAATCCGGGACTGTCATACGAGCAGTACTTC
>once|TRBJ1-5|TRBV3-1/TRBV3-2|NA
CASSPYTGNQPQHF
TGTGCCAGCAGCCCCTATACAGGCAATCAGCCCCAGCATTTT
>few|TRBJ2-7|TRBV11-1|NA
CASSPLAGTDYEQYF
TGTGCCAGCAGCCCACTGGCGGGGACAGACTACGAGCAGTACTTC
>NA|TRBJ1-6|TRBV5-5|TRBD1
CARDSTGQGKSPLHF
TGTGCCAGAGACTCGACGGGACAGGGAAAATCACCCCTCCACTTT
>NA|TRBJ1-4|TRBV2|NA
CASSGRPRGGPTNEKLFF
TGTGCCAGCAGTGGACGCCCGCGGGGGGGGCCGACTAATGAAAAACTGTTTTTT
>NA|TRBJ1-1|TRBV15|NA
CATSRSTGSTEAFF
TGTGCCACCAGCAGATCCACAGGGAGCACTGAAGCTTTCTTT
>NA|TRBJ2-1|TRBV27|TRBD2
CASSSGGHSYNEQFF
TGTGCCAGCAGCAGCGGGGGCCACTCCTACAATGAGCAGTTCTTC
>NA|TRBJ1-5|TRBV5-1|NA
CASSLGGQYNQPQHF
TGCGCCAGCAGTTTGGGGGGGCAGTACAATCAGCCCCAGCATTTT
>NA|TRBJ2-2|TRBV5-1|NA
CASSSGLETGELFF
TGCGCCAGCAGCTCGGGACTTGAAACCGGGGAGCTGTTTTTT
>NA|TRBJ2-2|TRBV11-2|NA
CASSTRTANTGELFF
TGTGCCAGCAGCACAAGGACAGCGAACACCGGGGAGCTGTTTTTT
>NA|TRBJ1-1|TRBV2|NA
CASSPQEGKAFF
TGTGCCAGCAGCCCGCAAGAGGGTAAAGCTTTCTTT
>NA|TRBJ2-5|TRBV5-4|TRBD2
CASSLRGGGETQYF
TGTGCCAGCAGCCTGCGGGGGGGCGGAGAGACCCAGTACTTC
>NA|TRBJ2-3|TRBV4-3|NA
CASSLTPGTTQYF
TGCGCCAGCAGCCTTACTCCGGGAACTACGCAGTATTTT
>NA|TRBJ1-2|TRBV10-3|TRBD1
CASTTGQKTDGYTF
TGTGCCAGCACCACGGGACAGAAGACAGATGGCTACACCTTC
>NA|TRBJ1-2|TRBV5-6|TRBD1
CASSLAGTGGYTF
TGTGCCAGCAGCTTGGCCGGGACAGGGGGCTACACCTTC
>NA|TRBJ2-3|TRBV11-2|TRBD2
CASSHSGGAVDTQYF
TGTGCCAGCAGCCATAGCGGGGGGGCCGTAGATACGCAGTATTTT
>NA|TRBJ2-5|TRBV29-1|NA
CSVRQVARETQYF
TGCAGCGTCAGGCAGGTTGCACGGGAGACCCAGTACTTC
>NA|TRBJ2-3|TRBV6-4|TRBD2
CASSDYGTSGGVGTDTQYF
TGTGCCAGCAGTGACTACGGGACTAGCGGGGGAGTAGGCACAGATACGCAGTATTTT
>NA|TRBJ1-1|TRBV2|NA
CASSAARGNTEAFF
TGTGCCAGCAGCGCCGCCAGGGGGAACACTGAAGCTTTCTTT
>NA|TRBJ2-7|TRBV7-3|NA
CASSSRGGDEQYF
TGTGCCAGCAGCTCGCGGGGCGGGGACGAGCAGTACTTC
>NA|TRBJ2-1|TRBV18|TRBD1
CASSLFEPTGGLYNEQFF
TGTGCCAGCTCATTATTCGAACCAACAGGGGGCCTATACAATGAGCAGTTCTTC
>NA|TRBJ2-1|TRBV11-2|NA
CASSLVGRSYNEQFF
TGTGCCAGCAGCTTAGTAGGCAGGTCCTACAATGAGCAGTTCTTC
>NA|TRBJ1-5|TRBV5-6|NA
CASSTQGYAQPQHF
TGTGCCAGCAGCACACAGGGTTATGCTCAGCCCCAGCATTTT
>NA|TRBJ2-1|TRBV6-1|TRBD2
CASSEVLAGVGNEQFF
TGTGCCAGCAGTGAAGTATTAGCGGGAGTAGGCAATGAGCAGTTCTTC
>NA|TRBJ1-2|TRBV11-2|NA
CASSPEAGLGNGYTF
TGTGCCAGCAGCCCAGAGGCAGGGTTGGGGAATGGCTACACCTTC
>once|TRBJ2-3|TRBV7-9|NA
CASRLTGLNTDTQYF
TGTGCCAGCAGACTCACGGGACTCAACACAGATACGCAGTATTTT
>NA|TRBJ2-5|TRBV7-9|TRBD1
CASSPPGTAEQETQYF
TGTGCCAGCAGCCCCCCCGGGACAGCCGAACAAGAGACCCAGTACTTC
>NA|TRBJ2-7|TRBV5-1|TRBD1
CASSLMGGTGGAGSAYEQYF
TGCGCCAGCAGCTTGATGGGTGGGACAGGGGGCGCCGGTTCTGCCTACGAGCAGTACTTC
>NA|TRBJ2-3|TRBV3-1/TRBV3-2|TRBD2
CASSQEGLAGVDTQYF
TGTGCCAGCAGCCAAGAGGGACTAGCGGGAGTAGATACGCAGTATTTT
>NA|TRBJ2-5|TRBV19|NA
CASSIPGTYGETQYF
TGTGCCAGTAGTATTCCCGGGACATACGGAGAGACCCAGTACTTC
>NA|TRBJ1-2|TRBV5-1|TRBD1
CASSLQTGGAGYTF
TGCGCCAGCAGTTTACAGACAGGGGGTGCTGGCTACACCTTC
>NA|TRBJ2-1|TRBV25-1|TRBD2
CASSDPKREWVNEQFF
TGTGCCAGCAGTGACCCCAAGCGGGAGTGGGTCAATGAGCAGTTCTTC
>NA|TRBJ2-1|TRBV7-2|TRBD2
CASSLDELAGNNEQFF
TGTGCCAGCAGCCTCGACGAACTAGCGGGGAACAATGAGCAGTTCTTC
>NA|TRBJ2-2|TRBV27|TRBD2
CASSSSWTSGTGELFF
TGTGCCAGCAGTTCCTCGTGGACTAGCGGCACCGGGGAGCTGTTTTTT
>NA|TRBJ2-7|TRBV6-2/TRBV6-3|TRBD1
CASSAGQGASYEQYF
TGTGCCAGCAGTGCAGGACAGGGGGCGTCCTACGAGCAGTACTTC
>NA|TRBJ2-1|TRBV24-1|TRBD2
CATSDTPGLAGANEQFF
TGTGCCACCAGTGATACTCCGGGACTAGCGGGAGCCAATGAGCAGTTCTTC
>NA|TRBJ1-6|TRBV3-1/TRBV3-2|TRBD1
CASSQEWQGVGSPLHF
TGTGCCAGCAGCCAAGAATGGCAGGGGGTGGGTTCACCCCTCCACTTT
>NA|TRBJ1-5|TRBV19|NA
CASSTRQVDNQPQHF
TGTGCCAGTAGTACACGACAGGTAGACAATCAGCCCCAGCATTTT
>NA|TRBJ2-5|TRBV7-6|NA
CASSLDRQETQYF
TGTGCCAGCAGCTTAGATCGGCAAGAGACCCAGTACTTC
>few|TRBJ1-2|TRBV4-1|NA
CASSQSDIRGYTF
TGCGCCAGCAGCCAATCAGACATTCGCGGCTACACCTTC
>NA|TRBJ2-7|TRBV29-1|TRBD2
CSVEPSGGPREQYF
TGCAGCGTTGAACCTTCGGGAGGACCACGCGAGCAGTACTTC
>NA|TRBJ2-1|TRBV6-4|TRBD2
CASSAVAGGHFDNEQFF
TGTGCCAGCAGTGCTGTAGCGGGAGGGCACTTTGACAATGAGCAGTTCTTC
>NA|TRBJ1-1|TRBV28|NA
CASSLVSPDTEAFF
TGTGCCAGCAGTTTAGTTAGTCCCGACACTGAAGCTTTCTTT
>NA|TRBJ2-1|TRBV5-4|TRBD2
CASSSSRLAGSNEQFF
TGTGCCAGCAGCTCGTCAAGACTAGCGGGGTCAAATGAGCAGTTCTTC
>few|TRBJ2-7|TRBV7-9|NA
CASSLPRGGGEQYF
TGTGCCAGCAGCTTACCCCGGGGAGGGGGGGAGCAGTACTTC
>NA|TRBJ1-1|TRBV6-5|NA
CASSRVPAEAFF
TGTGCCAGCAGCAGGGTCCCCGCTGAAGCTTTCTTT